Below are 4 T cell receptor beta chains sequenced from a single sample in a study of CD8+ T cells in alopecia areata. The sequencing template was cDNA reverse transcribed from extracted RNA. Using immunoSEQ multiplex PCR, the repertoire was profiled, and TCRdb retains in-frame clones only, with some absent. This table holds over 110,000 clones, about 47% found once. The material sequenced was CD4+ T cells sorted from blood, taken at week 0. Receptor source: a human donor with alopecia areata.

The chain recombines TRBV29-1 with TRBJ2-1, with 8 positions matching TRBD2. The V and J ends lost 6 bases and 4 bases, in that order; junction bases with no gene match: 8. This CDR3 has 14 residues. Germline V gene data show CDR1 as SQVTM and CDR2 as ANQGSEA. The CDR3 DNA follows: TGCAGCGTCCCGGGACTAGGTGCGTACAATGAGCAGTTCTTC. It specifies CSVPGLGAYNEQFF.

The chain recombines TRBV7-8 with TRBJ2-7; D is undetermined. V gave up 3 bases and J gave up 3 bases, with 9 bases separating them. Looked up from germline, CDR1 is SGHVS and CDR2 is FQNEAQ. The CDR3 runs to 13 residues. CDR3 amino acids: CASSFTFLYEQYF. In nucleotides, the CDR3 is TGTGCCAGCAGCTTCACTTTCCTCTACGAGCAGTACTTC.

CDR3 in DNA: TGTGCCTGGAGCCCCAATGGGCGGACTAGCACAGATACGCAGTATTTT. It is translated as CAWSPNGRTSTDTQYF. This rearrangement joins TRBV30 to TRBJ2-3; D may be TRBD2 (5 bases). In germline, CDR1 is GTSNPN, CDR2 SVGIG (reference sequence). The CDR3 has 16 residues. Trimming cost V 3 bases and J 0 bases, with 16 bases left between them.

The chain employs TRBV27 and TRBJ2-1; 11 bases map to TRBD1. The germline V gene encodes CDR1 MNHEY and CDR2 SMNVEV (reference sequence). The CDR3 runs to 15 residues. Unmatched junction bases numbered 6, after V lost 4 bases and J lost 7 bases. The CDR3 nucleotides read TGTGCCAGCAGTTCTTGGACAGGGGGCTTGAATGAGCAGTTCTTC. This encodes CASSSWTGGLNEQFF.